This T cell receptor beta chain was sequenced for a study of early T cells in non-severe SARS-CoV-2 infection (dated by TCRdb to the early 2020s). Some background on the complete study: Because TCR sequencing relied on bulk RNA taken from unsorted whole blood, pairing of alpha and beta chains was not possible. Broad study findings and their caveats: VDJdb matching was skewed toward anti-spike CD8 responses and likely underestimated virus-specific expansions, missing private and CD4 specificities.

This clonotype was observed a handful of times. The antigen it recognizes is unknown. It has no much larger one-base neighbor in the sample; base qualities were not kept. Library creation used 5' RACE. Sequenced using a NextSeq 500. The TCR library protocol attached unique molecular identifiers to individual cDNA molecules to correct for sequencing error and PCR bias. TCR alpha and beta chains were both sequenced, and the abundances of alpha and beta sequences in each sample were closely correlated with each other. On the authors' methods: Decombinator V4 was used to perform V gene, J gene and CDR3 annotation of TCR sequences. TCRs were defined as expanded if a significant change between any two time points was detected under a Poisson model with p below 0.0001. Abundances of TCRs were expressed as counts per million after normalisation to the total number of TCRs sequenced in each sample. VDJdb, accessed on 1 November 2021, was searched for TCRs annotated for CMV, EBV and SARS-CoV-2, and TCRs annotated for more than one antigen were excluded. The public reads were run again by TCRdb, first through fastp at Q25 and then through MiXCR, and only productive beta chains were kept. Here each entry gathers all rows of one CDR3 protein and keeps the most common genes and DNA. The V and J calls and clone size are TCRdb's, not the authors'. The sample has around 61,000 distinct CDR3 sequences on record, roughly 16% of them singletons. The ten most abundant clones make up approximately 4% of the sample.

A case-control design nested within a healthcare worker cohort in London, UK, was used, with weekly nasopharyngeal swab PCR tests and blood sampling performed. Between 23 and 31 March 2020, the week of the UK lockdown, healthcare workers were enrolled and then followed up weekly for as long as 16 weeks. The material sequenced was whole blood, taken at baseline. The source of this sequence is an adult who was a healthcare worker with PCR-confirmed SARS-CoV-2 infection or an uninfected control (not recorded which).

The nucleotide sequence reads as follows: TGTGCCAGCAGTTACGGACGGACCACAGATACGCAGTATTTT. It translates as CASSYGRTTDTQYF. Here the chain combines TRBV6-2 or TRBV6-3 and TRBJ2-3, with an unclear D gene assignment. As encoded in the germline V gene, CDR1 is MNHEY while CDR2 is SVGEGT. The CDR3 contains 14 residues, cysteine and phenylalanine counted. Kept here is only the CDR3 DNA, which spans 42 bases and is read in frame from base 1. V and J are truncated by 2 bases and 2 bases respectively, leaving an intervening sequence of 8 bases.